The 28 T cell receptor beta chains below come from one sample, sequenced in a study of blood T cells in healthy people across ages. A J-beta primer mix and a sample-barcoded 5' primer were used in a second PCR of roughly 6 to 12 cycles. TCRdb re-derived calls from the 5' RACE reads in MiXCR, one entry per CDR3 protein. Of roughly 900,000 distinct CDR3 sequences in the sample, around 28% were seen once. Sequences were obtained from blood. Every receptor here comes from an elderly woman in good health.

The V gene is TRBV20-1, the J gene TRBJ2-5; D remains ambiguous. Germline CDR1 reads DFQATT; CDR2 reads SNEGSKA (reference sequence). The CDR3 has 11 residues. CDR3 nucleotides: TGCAGCTGCTCGTACCAAGAGACCCAGTACTTC. It translates to CSCSYQETQYF.

This clonotype was counted a few times. The chain combines TRBV6-5 with TRBJ1-2; unclear D gene. The V gene lost 0 bases and the J gene lost 4 bases, with 6 bases spanning the gap. This CDR3 is built from 13 residues. In germline, CDR1 is MNHEY, CDR2 SVGAGI. The CDR3: CASSYSERYGYTF. CDR3 nucleotides: TGTGCCAGCAGTTACTCGGAACGCTATGGCTACACCTTC.

Details on this clonotype: A far larger clone lies a single base away; this is likely a read error. The rearrangement joins TRBV7-2 to TRBJ2-5, with 10 bases fitting TRBD2. Germline lookup yields CDR1 SGHTA and CDR2 FQGNSA. This CDR3 is built from 16 residues. The CDR3 sequence is CASSLAASGGQGTQYF. CDR3 in DNA: TGTGCCAGCAGCTTAGCGGCTAGCGGGGGTCAAGGGACCCAGTACTTC.

As concerns this clonotype: A much larger clone lies one base from this, so it may be a read error. V usage is TRBV5-6 and J usage is TRBJ2-7, with no clear D. The J call may be wrong; the DNA end is better matched by TRBJ2-5. The CDR3 is made up of 13 amino acids. Germline CDR1 SGHDT, CDR2 YYEEEE. The CDR3 DNA follows: TGTGCCAGCGGCTTGGCGGCTGTCGGGACCCAGTACTTC. Its protein product is CASGLAAVGTQYF.

This clonotype has only a few counts. A much larger clone lies a single base off, so this may be a read error. The chain recombines TRBV6-2 or TRBV6-3 with TRBJ2-7; D tentatively fits TRBD1 or TRBD2 (5 bases each). This CDR3 region has 14 residues. V dropped 8 bases and J dropped 7 bases, with 21 bases sitting between them. CDR1 MNHEY and CDR2 SVGEGT come from the germline V gene. CDR3 loop: CASGLRDGASEQYF. For the CDR3, the DNA is TGTGCCAGCGGACTCCGGGACGGGGCGAGTGAGCAGTACTTC.

The chain combines TRBV20-1 with TRBJ2-1, with D perhaps matching TRBD1 (5 bases). The ends were cut back, 1 base at V and 2 bases at J, with 15 bases in the middle. The CDR3 sequence is 16 residues long. The germline V gene has CDR1 DFQATT and CDR2 SNEGSKA (reference sequence). CDR3 region: CSARAGIDRPYNEQFF. In DNA form, the CDR3 reads TGCAGTGCTAGAGCAGGGATAGACAGACCCTACAATGAGCAGTTCTTC.

This clonotype has a count of ten or more. This chain joins TRBV7-2 and TRBJ2-1; possible D gene TRBD2, 6 bases. CDR3 length equals 14 residues. Germline lookup yields CDR1 SGHTA and CDR2 FQGNSA. The V end lost 4 bases, the J end lost 7 bases, and 14 bases lay between the germline ends. CDR3 sequence (DNA): TGTGCCAGCAGCTCGTCCGCGGGGCAGAATGAGCAGTTCTTC. As protein: CASSSSAGQNEQFF.

On this clonotype: A read error may account for a junction end that differs from germline. The chain employs TRBV7-2 and TRBJ2-6; D is unclear. This CDR3 is 14 amino acids long. Germline values: CDR1 SGHTA, CDR2 FQGNSA. The CDR3 DNA sequence: TGTGCCAGCAGCTTAGTAACTGGGACCAACGTCCTGACTTTC. Residues: CASSLVTGTNVLTF.

This clonotype was detected only a few times. This chain joins TRBV29-1 and TRBJ1-5, with TRBD1 matching 8 bases. Germline V gives CDR1 SQVTM, CDR2 ANQGSEA. Germline trimming cut 6 bases from V and 6 bases from J; bases unmatched to any gene: 13. The CDR3 has 15 amino acids. CDR3 sequence (DNA): TGCAGCGTGGGGGGGGCAGGGGGCGGCAGTCAGCCCCAGCATTTT. Its translation is CSVGGAGGGSQPQHF.

About this clonotype: A much more abundant neighbour one base away suggests this may be a read error. The rearrangement links TRBV20-1 to TRBJ2-3; 10 nucleotides agree with TRBD2. V lost 6 bases and J lost 2; bases outside the gene matches: 8. The germline CDR1 and CDR2 sequences are DFQATT and SNEGSKA (reference sequence). This CDR3 has 15 amino acids. CDR3 sequence (DNA): TGCAGTGCGTGCCTTAGCGGGGGGTTCACAGATACGCAGTATTTT. As protein: CSACLSGGFTDTQYF.

This clonotype has only a few counts. The chain couples TRBV7-8 to TRBJ2-5; D gene ambiguous. The CDR3 is 13 amino acids. Trimming stripped 5 bases from V and 5 bases from J, with 12 bases between. Looked up from germline, CDR1 is SGHVS and CDR2 is FQNEAQ. The CDR3 region has the DNA TGTGCCAGCAGCCTTTCGGACGGGGAGACCCAGTACTTC. It yields the protein CASSLSDGETQYF. Drawing the rest from reference TRBV7-8 and TRBJ2-5, the complete variable domain is GAGVSQSPRYKVAKRGQDVALRCDPISGHVSLFWYQQALGQGPEFLTYFQNEAQLDKSGLPSDRFFAERPEGSVSTLKIQRTQQEDSAVYLCASSLSDGETQYFGPGTRLLVL.

Remarks on this clonotype: A much larger clone sits a single nucleotide away, making a read error possible. The V and J genes are TRBV7-6 and TRBJ1-5; D gene unclear. This CDR3 is 15 amino acids long. The V end was cut by 1 base, the J end by 4 bases, with 11 bases between. Germline assignment: CDR1 SGHVS and CDR2 FNYEAQ. The CDR3 is CASSLVSGENQPQHF. The CDR3, as DNA: TGTGCCAGCAGCTTAGTCTCCGGGGAAAATCAGCCCCAGCATTTT.

This clonotype has only a few counts. The rearrangement uses TRBV5-1 and TRBJ2-1, with TRBD2 identical over 7 bases. The germline CDR1 and CDR2 sequences are SGHRS and YFSETQ. The J segment lost 4 bases and the V segment lost 5 bases, leaving 6 bases of the junction unmatched. This CDR3 region has 14 residues. The CDR3 nucleotides read TGCGCCAGCAGGGGGAGCGGGACTTACAATGAGCAGTTCTTC. Encoded protein: CASRGSGTYNEQFF.

This clonotype was counted ten times or more. In DNA form, the CDR3 reads TGTGCCAGCAGCCTACTAGCGGGGACTCGCAATGAGCAGTTCTTC. Translating gives CASSLLAGTRNEQFF. The chain uses TRBV7-9 and TRBJ2-1, with 10 bases aligning to TRBD2. The germline CDR1 and CDR2 sequences are SEHNR and FQNEAQ (reference sequence). This CDR3 is 15 amino acids long. V dropped 5 bases and J dropped 6; count of bases not matched to a gene: 7.

V usage is TRBV20-1 and J usage is TRBJ2-1; D gene uncertain. The CDR3 spans 15 residues. Germline V gene data show CDR1 as DFQATT and CDR2 as SNEGSKA (reference sequence). Between the trimmed V and J ends, which lost 3 bases and 2 bases, there was a span of 14 bases. The DNA of the CDR3 is TGCAGTGCTAGCGCCCTACGGTTGCCCTACAATGAGCAGTTCTTC. Its protein is CSASALRLPYNEQFF.

This clonotype came up a few times. This rearrangement joins TRBV28 to TRBJ2-1; 14 nucleotides line up with TRBD2. V shed 7 bases and J 15 bases; nucleotides not matched to a gene: 8. Germline V lookup: CDR1 MDHEN, CDR2 SYDVKM. The CDR3 runs to 13 residues. CDR3 nucleotide sequence: TGTGCCAGCACCTTGGGACTAGCGGGAGTGACGTTCTTC. Translation: CASTLGLAGVTFF.

This clonotype was found a few times. This may stem from a read error, because a much larger clone lies one nucleotide away. The J gene is TRBJ2-1, the V gene TRBV10-3, with D tentatively TRBD1 or TRBD2 (6 bases each). The J call may be faulty, since TRBJ2-7 better matches the DNA end. Looked up from germline, CDR1 is ENHRY and CDR2 is SYGVKD. The CDR3 is 13 residues long. This chain's CDR3 is CAIFGGSYNEQYF. The DNA for the CDR3 is TGTGCCATCTTCGGGGGCTCCTACAATGAGCAGTACTTC.

This clonotype has ten or more counts. The chain combines TRBV18 with TRBJ2-1, with 10 bases identical to TRBD1. V lost 3 bases, J lost 7 bases, and 6 bases stayed unmatched. CDR1 and CDR2 (germline): KGHSH, LQKENI. The CDR3 is 15 amino acids. The CDR3 DNA follows: TGTGCCAGCTCACCGGGACAGGGGACCCGTAATGAGCAGTTCTTC. This codes for CASSPGQGTRNEQFF.

Note on this clonotype: One junction end does not reproduce the germline sequence, and a read error may be involved. The chain has TRBV29-1 and TRBJ1-2, with a weak D call TRBD1 (6 bases). Germline V gene data show CDR1 as SQVTM and CDR2 as ANQGSEA. The CDR3 extends over 13 amino acids. The CDR3 region is CSVEETGSYGYIF. The CDR3 DNA reads as TGCAGCGTTGAAGAAACAGGGTCCTATGGCTACATCTTC.

Ten or more counts support this clonotype. V is TRBV11-3 and J is TRBJ2-3; D may be TRBD2 (6 bases). Germline CDR1 reads SGHNT; CDR2 reads YENEEA. The CDR3 is made up of 14 amino acids. The V end was cut by 6 bases, the J end by 0 bases, with 10 bases between. CDR3 nucleotides: TGTGCCAGCAGACTAGCTCCTAGCACAGATACGCAGTATTTT. Its protein product is CASRLAPSTDTQYF.

The CDR3 region has the DNA TGTGCCAGCAGTTTCCTTGGCGGGAACACTGAAGCTTTCTTT. Amino acids: CASSFLGGNTEAFF. The chain is built from TRBV12-3 or TRBV12-4 and TRBJ1-1; D is ambiguous. This CDR3 is built from 14 residues. V lost 3 bases and J lost 1, with 9 bases in between.

A note on this clonotype: This sequence may be a read error, since a much larger clone differs from it by one base. CDR3 residues: CSARDPTGRHERYF. CDR3 nucleotide sequence: TGCAGTGCTAGAGATCCAACAGGGAGGCACGAGCGGTACTTC. The chain uses TRBV20-1 and TRBJ2-7; tentatively, D is TRBD1 or TRBD2 (6 bases each). There are 14 residues in the CDR3. Germline CDR1 DFQATT, CDR2 SNEGSKA (reference sequence).

A note on this clonotype: A read error is possible here, since a much larger clone lies one base away. This CDR3 reads CASGQEGTGPPLHF. Here the CDR3 DNA reads TGCGCCAGCGGCCAAGAGGGAACAGGACCACCCCTCCACTTT. The V gene is TRBV4-3, the J gene TRBJ1-6, with D maybe TRBD1 (5 bases). The CDR3 consists of 14 residues. Looked up from germline, CDR1 is LGHNA and CDR2 is YSLEER.

The chain uses TRBV7-9 and TRBJ2-3; 8 nucleotides align to TRBD1. V was clipped by 8 bases and J by 2 bases; unmatched bases: 12. This CDR3 contains 16 residues. Germline V gene data show CDR1 as SEHNR and CDR2 as FQNEAQ (reference sequence). CDR3 DNA: TGTGCCAGCTCGGAGGGGACAGGCCGTACCACAGATACGCAGTATTTT. Protein product: CASSEGTGRTTDTQYF.

This clonotype was counted between two and nine times. The CDR3 DNA is TGTGCCAGCAGTTTTGGGCAGGGACATTCACCCCTCCACTTT. Its translation is CASSFGQGHSPLHF. The chain recombines TRBV12-3 or TRBV12-4 with TRBJ1-6; possible D gene TRBD1, 5 bases. Trimming stripped 3 bases from V and 8 bases from J, with 11 bases between. This CDR3 is 14 amino acids long.

The V call is TRBV6-6, the J call TRBJ1-2; TRBD1 agrees at 9 bases. Germline V gives CDR1 MNHNY, CDR2 SVGAGI (reference sequence). CDR3 size: 13 residues. The V segment lost 6 bases and the J segment 6 bases; nucleotides outside the gene matches: 5. CDR3 loop: CASRLGQGNGYTF. For the CDR3, the DNA is TGTGCCAGCAGGTTGGGACAGGGAAATGGCTACACCTTC.

This clonotype was seen more than once but under ten times. Its ends do not fully match the called genes, so a read error is possible. The chain joins TRBV5-1 to TRBJ2-4, with D hard to call. Germline V gene lookup returns CDR1 SGHRS and CDR2 YFSETQ. CDR3 length equals 14 residues. The CDR3 DNA is TGCGCCAGCAGCCCCCTTGAGGCCAAAAACATTCAGTGCTTC. Its protein product is CASSPLEAKNIQCF.

To note about this clonotype: A junction end diverges from the germline sequence, so it may reflect a read error. The chain uses TRBV6-2 or TRBV6-3 and TRBJ2-2; D is perhaps TRBD1 or TRBD2 (5 bases each). Germline V gene data show CDR1 as MNHEY and CDR2 as SVGEGT. This CDR3 has 17 amino acids. The DNA of the CDR3 is TGCGCCAGCAGTTACTCTGGCAGGGTAGCGAGCACCGGGGAGCTGTTTTTT. Translated, it gives CASSYSGRVASTGELFF.